The next 18 T cell receptor beta chains were all read from a single sample in a study of identical twins. TCRdb re-called the 5' RACE reads through MiXCR, storing one row per CDR3 protein. The sample shows 310,000 or so distinct CDR3 sequences, less than 9% of them seen only once. In addition, the sample was reused for a study of yellow fever vaccine responses in identical twins.

Sequencing input: memory (CD45RO+) T cells sorted from blood. The receptor set was obtained from a woman under 30 in good health.

A few counts support this clonotype. The chain carries TRBV24-1 and TRBJ2-1; a weak D match, TRBD2 (6 bases). Looked up from germline, CDR1 is KGHDR and CDR2 is SFDVKD. CDR3 length equals 14 residues. The V gene lost 1 base and the J gene lost 10 bases, with 13 bases spanning the gap. CDR3 sequence reads: CATSDLRGGEEQFF. The CDR3 coding sequence is TGTGCCACCAGTGATTTAAGGGGAGGCGAGGAGCAGTTCTTC.

This clonotype came up many times. V is TRBV5-1 and J is TRBJ2-5; D gene uncertain. V was clipped by 0 bases and J by 1 base, with 7 bases between them. Germline V gene data show CDR1 as SGHRS and CDR2 as YFSETQ. The CDR3 totals 14 residues. CDR3 nucleotides: TGCGCCAGCAGCTTGGCGACTTTCCAAGAGACCCAGTACTTC. Its protein is CASSLATFQETQYF. Variable domain in full (rest from reference TRBV5-1 and TRBJ2-5): KAGVTQTPRYLIKTRGQQVTLSCSPISGHRSVSWYQQTPGQGLQFLFEYFSETQRNKGNFPGRFSGRQFSNSRSEMNVSTLELGDSALYLCASSLATFQETQYFGPGTRLLVL.

At least ten counts were recorded for this clonotype. V and J are TRBV10-3 and TRBJ2-1; 12 bases map to TRBD2. V trimming: 0 bases; J trimming: 7 bases; junction bases outside the gene matches: 1. CDR1 and CDR2 (germline): ENHRY, SYGVKD. The CDR3 totals 15 residues. CDR3 loop: CAISESLAGGNEQFF. In nucleotides, the CDR3 is TGTGCCATCAGTGAGTCTCTAGCGGGAGGGAATGAGCAGTTCTTC.

The table lists this clonotype with many counts. This chain uses TRBV3-1 with TRBJ1-6; D is unclear. Trimming shortened V by 6 bases and J by 8 bases, and 14 bases separated the two germline ends. The CDR3 is made up of 14 amino acids. Per germline, CDR1 LGHDT and CDR2 YNNKEL (reference sequence). CDR3 nucleotides: TGTGCCAGCAGAGAAACAGCCGCCTATTCACCCCTCCACTTT. It specifies CASRETAAYSPLHF.

This clonotype showed up just a few times. An end of the junction does not agree with germline; a read error may underlie this. The rearrangement uses TRBV4-1 and TRBJ1-1, with D perhaps TRBD1 (5 bases). The CDR3 length is 14 residues. CDR1 and CDR2 (germline): MGHRA, YSYEKL. The CDR3, as DNA: TGCGCCAGCAGCCAAGACGGGGGAATCACTGAAGTTTTCTTT. Protein product: CASSQDGGITEVFF.

This clonotype came up a few times. V is TRBV24-1 and J is TRBJ2-5; TRBD1 matches 12 bases. In germline, CDR1 is KGHDR, CDR2 SFDVKD. The CDR3 has 16 residues. The trim removed 3 bases at V and 5 bases at J, leaving 6 bases unmatched. The DNA for the CDR3 is TGTGCCACCAGTGATCACCGGGACAGGGGGCTGGAGACCCAGTACTTC. This gives the protein CATSDHRDRGLETQYF.

This clonotype was seen at least ten times. The genes are TRBV5-6 and TRBJ2-1, with D uncertain. The CDR3 totals 11 residues. Germline CDR1 is SGHDT and CDR2 is YYEEEE. V lost 3 bases and J 4 bases, leaving 2 bases between the germline ends. DNA of the CDR3: TGTGCCAGCAGCTGGTACAATGAGCAGTTCTTC. It codes for CASSWYNEQFF.

There are a few counts of this clonotype. V gene TRBV20-1 combines with J gene TRBJ2-7; D unresolved. CDR1 and CDR2 from the germline V gene are DFQATT and SNEGSKA (reference sequence). V dropped 3 bases and J dropped 1 base, with 19 bases sitting between them. The CDR3 totals 16 residues. The CDR3 DNA reads TGCAGTGCTAGCTCCCCTGGCGGCTCACCGTCCTACGAGCAGTACTTC. Amino acids: CSASSPGGSPSYEQYF.

The J gene is TRBJ1-2, the V gene TRBV6-5; possibly TRBD1 for D (6 bases). The germline CDR1 and CDR2 sequences are MNHEY and SVGAGI. The length of the CDR3 is 16 residues. The ends were cut back, 4 bases at V and 7 bases at J, with 22 bases in the middle. CDR3 nucleotides: TGTGCCAGCAGTTCTCCTTCCTTCGGGGGCATCGGTGGCTACACCTTC. The encoded protein is CASSSPSFGGIGGYTF.

This clonotype was picked up many times. V usage is TRBV12-3 or TRBV12-4 and J usage is TRBJ1-5, with 8 bases fitting TRBD1. CDR3 length: 16 residues. The J segment lost 3 bases and the V segment lost 1 base, leaving 5 bases of the junction unmatched. The DNA for the CDR3 is TGTGCCAGCAGTTTAGAGGGGCAGGGGGCCAATCAGCCCCAGCATTTT. This codes for CASSLEGQGANQPQHF.

This clonotype was detected only a few times. The rearrangement links TRBV7-3 to TRBJ2-1; D might be TRBD2 (6 bases). Trimming left V 5 bases short and J 6 bases short, with 17 bases between. The CDR3 covers 15 residues. Germline V gene lookup returns CDR1 SGHTA and CDR2 FQGTGA. CDR3 in DNA: TGTGCCAGCAGCGACTCGGGAGTGGGGTCCAATGAGCAGTTCTTC. This translates into CASSDSGVGSNEQFF.

The CDR3 bases are TGTGCCAGTAGTATGCGCGTCGTAGGGACAGGGAGCTACGAGCAGTACTTC. This gives the protein CASSMRVVGTGSYEQYF. V and J are TRBV19 and TRBJ2-7; the match to TRBD1 covers 9 bases. The germline gives CDR1 LNHDA, CDR2 SQIVND (reference sequence). With 3 bases clipped from V and 3 bases from J, the junction kept 12 bases outside the gene matches. The CDR3 loop spans 17 amino acids.

This clonotype was seen only a few times. This sequence joins TRBV6-1 and TRBJ2-1; 13 bases are a match to TRBD2. J lost 0 bases, V lost 6 bases, and 11 bases had no gene match. The germline gives CDR1 MNHNS, CDR2 SASEGT. The length of the CDR3 is 19 residues. The DNA of the CDR3 is TGTGCCAGCAGGAAGGGGACTAGCGGGACCCTAAGCTCCTACAATGAGCAGTTCTTC. It encodes CASRKGTSGTLSSYNEQFF.

This chain connects TRBV10-2 to TRBJ2-3; maybe TRBD2 (6 bases). The CDR3 is 15 amino acids. Trimming removed 6 bases from V and 2 bases from J, with 15 bases in between. Looked up from germline, CDR1 is WSHSY and CDR2 is SAAADI. The CDR3 spells CASRYTAGPTDTQYF. CDR3 sequence (DNA): TGCGCCAGCAGGTATACGGCGGGACCCACAGATACGCAGTATTTT.

This clonotype was counted between two and nine times. The chain employs TRBV20-1 and TRBJ2-5, with D perhaps matching TRBD2 (5 bases). V lost 6 bases and J lost 7, with 15 bases in between. In germline, CDR1 is DFQATT, CDR2 SNEGSKA (reference sequence). The CDR3 extends over 12 amino acids. The CDR3 spells CSALGRRGTQYF. CDR3 DNA sequence: TGCAGTGCCCTAGGTCGCCGGGGGACCCAGTACTTC.

The chain links TRBV20-1 to TRBJ2-1; TRBD2 matches 11 bases. The CDR3 runs to 15 residues. The ends lost 5 bases at V and 6 bases at J; junction bases unmatched: 9. CDR1 and CDR2 from the germline V gene are DFQATT and SNEGSKA (reference sequence). The CDR3 DNA is TGCAGTGCTGCCTTTGGGGGACTAGCGGCCAATGAGCAGTTCTTC. Residues: CSAAFGGLAANEQFF.

The sample holds a few counts of this clonotype. The rearrangement uses TRBV6-1 and TRBJ2-3; TRBD2 aligns across 8 bases. V was pared by 2 bases and J by 0 bases, with 4 bases of the junction left unmatched. The CDR3 spans 16 residues. Germline CDR1 is MNHNS and CDR2 is SASEGT. The CDR3 coding sequence is TGTGCCAGCAGTGAATCGGCTAGCGGGAGCACAGATACGCAGTATTTT. As protein: CASSESASGSTDTQYF.

In this sample, this clonotype turned up many times. The chain links TRBV7-9 to TRBJ2-1; D gene unclear. Germline V CDR1 and CDR2: SEHNR, FQNEAQ (reference sequence). The CDR3 length is 12 residues. Deletions cut 5 bases from V and 7 bases from J, with 9 bases between. Here the CDR3 DNA reads TGTGCCAGCAGCCGTGACTGGAATGAGCAGTTCTTC. This encodes CASSRDWNEQFF.